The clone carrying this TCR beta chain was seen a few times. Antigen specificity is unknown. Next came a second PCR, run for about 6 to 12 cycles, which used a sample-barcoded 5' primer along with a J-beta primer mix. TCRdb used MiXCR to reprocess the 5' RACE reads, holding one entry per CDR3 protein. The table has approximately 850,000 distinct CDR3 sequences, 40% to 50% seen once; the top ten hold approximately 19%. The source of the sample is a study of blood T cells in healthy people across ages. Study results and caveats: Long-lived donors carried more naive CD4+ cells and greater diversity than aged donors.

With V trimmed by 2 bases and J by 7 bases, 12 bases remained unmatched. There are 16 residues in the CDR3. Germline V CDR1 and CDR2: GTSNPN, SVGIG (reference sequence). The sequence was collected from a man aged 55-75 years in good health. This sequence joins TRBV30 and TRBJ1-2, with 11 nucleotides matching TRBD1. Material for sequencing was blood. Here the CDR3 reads CAWSNYVGTGGGGYTF. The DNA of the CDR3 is TGTGCCTGGAGTAACTACGTTGGGACAGGGGGTGGTGGCTACACCTTC.